This TCR beta chain was sequenced for a study of graft-versus-host responses after intestinal transplantation. Study-level background: Anti-thymocyte globulin was used for induction in all recipients, who then took tacrolimus and steroids for roughly 3 years. Whole-study results and caveats: Association was observed between peak circulating GvH clone levels and early post-transplant HvG declines.

Repertoires were generated with immunoSEQ multiplex PCR, while TCRdb's copy carries only in-frame clones and drops some. The sample comprises around 64,000 clones, roughly 93% of which are singletons, and 0.35% to 0.45% rests with the top ten. As to this clone: Its antigen remains unknown.

The clonotype was recovered from a human donor who was the organ donor for an intestinal transplant. The sample was unstimulated CD4+ T cells sorted from spleen or lymph node cells, taken before transplant.

The CDR3 DNA follows: TGTGCCAGCAGCGGGGGGGCCCCGACCCAGTACTTC. This gives the protein CASSGGAPTQYF. V and J are TRBV5-6 and TRBJ2-5; a weak D match, TRBD2 (7 bases). Germline CDR1 is SGHDT and CDR2 is YYEEEE. The CDR3 spans 12 residues. V lost 4 bases, J lost 7 bases, and 11 bases lay in between.